What follows describes a single TCR beta chain. Original processing methods: Estimation of nucleated cell counts relied on the amplification of reference gene primers. Method: immunoSEQ multiplex PCR; TCRdb's copy keeps in-frame clones and lacks some. V, J and clone size reflect that table, while D and trimming were determined from the DNA. The table includes 200,000 to 300,000 clones, more than 75% detected once. Germline values: CDR1 KGHDR, CDR2 SFDVKD. The V end was cut by 5 bases, the J end by 0 bases, with 11 bases between. The CDR3 runs 15 residues. The data derive from a study of blood T cell repertoires in COVID-19. Study-wide context: PBMCs, B-cell-depleted T cells, or T cells were the source of the cDNA or gDNA that made up the material.

V usage is TRBV24-1 and J usage is TRBJ2-3; tentative D call: TRBD2 (6 bases). The sequence came from a woman between 35 and 50 years old who had recovered from COVID-19. Sequencing was carried out using peripheral blood. For the CDR3, the DNA is TGTGCCACCAGTGTGGGGGGTGAAAGCACAGATACGCAGTATTTT. It specifies CATSVGGESTDTQYF.